The source of this T cell receptor beta chain is a study of post-analysis software for immune sequencing data. To note about this clonotype: Its antigen remains unidentified.

Presence of unique molecular identifiers characterized the TCR beta cDNA libraries. T cells numbering 1 to 10 million yielded around 500,000 cDNA molecules. TCRdb itself ran the PCR reads through MiXCR, one entry per CDR3 protein. This table has roughly 400,000 distinct CDR3 sequences, 35% to 45% appearing once. Overall study results and limits: Multiple sclerosis patients showed significantly lower normalized Chao1 diversity than controls did. Controls showed lower frequencies than patients for roughly five TRBV segments, and TRBV5-6, TRBV5-1 and TRBV20-1 were among these. Strong co-clustering by F measure was evident for samples that had been prepared in the same batch.

CDR3 size: 17 residues. Unmatched junction bases numbered 7, after V lost 0 bases and J lost 8 bases. Germline values: CDR1 LGHNA, CDR2 YSLEER. The chain combines TRBV4-3 with TRBJ1-4; 12 bases agree with TRBD1. The sequence came from a girl aged 2-10 years with multiple sclerosis. The sample comprised blood. The CDR3 loop reads CASSQDPGTGGSEKLFF. The CDR3 DNA follows: TGCGCCAGCAGCCAAGATCCCGGGACAGGGGGCTCCGAAAAACTGTTTTTT.